This passage covers 21 T cell receptor beta chains from one sample sequenced in a study of human T cells and chemical hapten exposure. TCRdb re-called the RACE reads through MiXCR, storing one row per CDR3 protein. This sample has under 50,000 distinct CDR3 sequences, with more than 8% found just once. The time point is: patch test 3, about 24 weeks after DPC sensitization. Stated treatment: therapeutic diphenylcyclopropenone sensitization with weekly scalp DPC. Unfractionated whole blood yielded the extracted total RNA. Sequenced material: whole blood, taken in connection with sensitization to the hapten diphenylcyclopropenone (DPC). Receptor source: a man aged 50-59 years with alopecia areata. Some clones in this sample may be carry-over from other donors' samples.

This clonotype was seen ten or more times. The gene calls are TRBV29-1 and TRBJ2-3, with 7 bases lining up with TRBD2. The CDR3 has 14 residues. V gave up 4 bases and J gave up 4 bases; unmatched junction bases: 8. In germline, CDR1 is SQVTM, CDR2 ANQGSEA. CDR3 residues: CSVVRGSGADTQYF. The CDR3 nucleotides are TGCAGCGTTGTTCGCGGGAGTGGGGCAGATACGCAGTATTTT.

The chain has TRBV9 and TRBJ2-7, with 13 bases that match TRBD2. Losses at the gene ends were 4 bases for V and 4 bases for J; bases not matched to a gene: 8. Germline CDR1 and CDR2: SGDLS and YYNGEE. The CDR3 sequence is 16 residues long. This CDR3 is CASSSKPGLAGYEQYF. For the CDR3, the DNA is TGTGCCAGCAGCTCAAAGCCGGGACTAGCGGGATACGAGCAGTACTTC.

This clonotype showed up just a few times. This chain uses TRBV7-9 with TRBJ2-2; tentatively, D is TRBD1 (6 bases). Trimming pared 9 bases from V and 0 bases from J, leaving 11 bases between. This CDR3 is built from 14 residues. The germline gives CDR1 SEHNR, CDR2 FQNEAQ (reference sequence). In DNA, the CDR3 is TGTGCCAGTCGGGACACCGCGAACACCGGGGAGCTGTTTTTT. This codes for CASRDTANTGELFF.

This clonotype was picked up a small number of times. This chain connects TRBV7-8 to TRBJ2-7; 11 nucleotides align to TRBD2. Germline V lookup: CDR1 SGHVS, CDR2 FQNEAQ. The CDR3 has 15 residues. Unmatched junction bases numbered 2, after V lost 1 base and J lost 3 bases. CDR3 loop: CASSLVLAGGYEQYF. The CDR3 coding sequence is TGTGCCAGCAGCTTAGTTCTAGCGGGAGGCTACGAGCAGTACTTC.

This clonotype was counted a few times. The chain recombines TRBV27 with TRBJ2-6, with a possible D match to TRBD1 (6 bases). This CDR3 is built from 15 residues. Trimming took off 4 bases at V and 3 bases at J, with 10 bases between the two ends. Germline V gives CDR1 MNHEY, CDR2 SMNVEV (reference sequence). The CDR3 region is CASSSQGLGANVLTF. CDR3 DNA sequence: TGTGCCAGCAGTTCACAGGGTCTTGGGGCCAACGTCCTGACTTTC. Full variable domain (rest looked up from reference TRBV27 and TRBJ2-6): EAQVTQNPRYLITVTGKKLTVTCSQNMNHEYMSWYRQDPGLGLRQIYYSMNVEVTDKGDVPEGYKVSRKEKRNFPLILESPSPNQTSLYFCASSSQGLGANVLTFGAGSRLTVL.

This clonotype turned up a few times. The V gene is TRBV11-3, the J gene TRBJ2-7; D may match TRBD1 or TRBD2 (5 bases each). The CDR3 spans 14 residues. Germline assignment: CDR1 SGHNT and CDR2 YENEEA. V gave up 2 bases and J gave up 2 bases, with 10 bases separating them. Here the CDR3 reads CASSLSQGPYEQYF. In DNA form, the CDR3 reads TGTGCCAGCAGCTTATCGCAGGGACCCTACGAGCAGTACTTC.

This clonotype was seen at least ten times. This chain joins TRBV29-1 and TRBJ1-2, with D uncertain. Germline CDR1 and CDR2: SQVTM and ANQGSEA. The CDR3 sequence is 11 residues long. Deletions cut 3 bases from V and 8 bases from J, with 10 bases between. CDR3 sequence: CSVDGRRGYTF. CDR3 bases: TGCAGCGTTGATGGCCGCCGAGGCTACACCTTC.

This chain joins TRBV11-2 and TRBJ2-1; the match to TRBD2 covers 9 bases. Germline V lookup: CDR1 SGHAT, CDR2 FQNNGV. This CDR3 comprises 13 residues. Germline trimming cut 7 bases from V and 8 bases from J; bases unmatched to any gene: 6. The chain's CDR3 is CASTLAGADEQFF. The CDR3, as DNA: TGTGCCAGCACTTTAGCGGGAGCCGATGAGCAGTTCTTC.

This clonotype was recorded many times. The rearrangement uses TRBV10-3 and TRBJ2-3; D possibly corresponds to TRBD1 (6 bases). The V gene lost 9 bases and the J gene lost 4 bases, with 11 bases spanning the gap. CDR1 and CDR2 from the germline V gene are ENHRY and SYGVKD. This CDR3 has 12 amino acids. Written as DNA, the CDR3 is TGTGCCATACTTTCAGGGGCAGATACGCAGTATTTT. Protein sequence: CAILSGADTQYF.

This clonotype has at least ten counts. The gene calls are TRBV6-6 and TRBJ2-2; TRBD1 matches at 7 bases. The CDR3 is made up of 14 amino acids. The J segment lost 5 bases and the V segment lost 8 bases, leaving 8 bases of the junction unmatched. Per germline, CDR1 MNHNY and CDR2 SVGAGI (reference sequence). The CDR3 sequence is CASWTGTVTGELFF. DNA for the CDR3: TGTGCCAGCTGGACCGGGACAGTTACCGGGGAGCTGTTTTTT.

By share, this clonotype counts as medium-sized. V and J are TRBV7-9 and TRBJ2-3; a possible D gene is TRBD2 (6 bases). The CDR3 length is 15 residues. Trimming removed 3 bases at V and 0 bases at J, with 10 bases between. Per the germline V gene, CDR1 is SEHNR and CDR2 is FQNEAQ (reference sequence). As DNA, the CDR3 is TGTGCCAGCAGCTTTGGCGGGGCTAGCACAGATACGCAGTATTTT. Translation gives CASSFGGASTDTQYF. Full variable domain (remainder filled in from reference TRBV7-9 and TRBJ2-3): DTGVSQNPRHKITKRGQNVTFRCDPISEHNRLYWYRQTLGQGPEFLTYFQNEAQLEKSRLLSDRFSAERPKGSFSTLEIQRTEQGDSAMYLCASSFGGASTDTQYFGPGTRLTVL.

CDR3 sequence: CSARAGGRSNQPQHF. In DNA form, the CDR3 reads TGCAGTGCTAGAGCCGGGGGAAGAAGCAATCAGCCCCAGCATTTT. The chain combines TRBV20-1 with TRBJ1-5; TRBD1 might be the D (5 bases). V was clipped by 1 base and J by 1 base, with 11 bases between them. The germline gives CDR1 DFQATT, CDR2 SNEGSKA (reference sequence). The CDR3 runs to 15 residues.

This chain connects TRBV2 to TRBJ1-5; TRBD1 aligns across 7 bases. The CDR3 length is 15 residues. V dropped 8 bases and J dropped 4; count of bases not matched to a gene: 11. Per the germline V gene, CDR1 is SNHLY and CDR2 is FYNNEI. CDR3 loop: CASGEDRVGNQPQHF. The CDR3 DNA follows: TGTGCCAGCGGGGAAGACAGGGTCGGGAATCAGCCCCAGCATTTT.

The V and J genes are TRBV29-1 and TRBJ2-3, with 8 bases that match TRBD2. The V segment lost 4 bases and the J segment 6 bases; nucleotides outside the gene matches: 12. CDR1 is SQVTM and CDR2 is ANQGSEA in the germline V gene. The CDR3 has 15 residues. CDR3 residues: CSVVGSGISLDTQYF. The CDR3 nucleotides read TGCAGCGTTGTCGGTAGCGGGATCTCTTTGGATACGCAGTATTTT.

Here the CDR3 reads CATTGTVTYEQYF. The CDR3 coding sequence is TGTGCCACCACCGGGACGGTTACCTACGAGCAGTACTTC. This chain joins TRBV28 and TRBJ2-7; D may be TRBD1 or TRBD2 (5 bases each). The CDR3 totals 13 residues. Germline V lookup: CDR1 MDHEN, CDR2 SYDVKM. Trimming pared 10 bases from V and 2 bases from J, leaving 15 bases between.

Only a few counts were recorded for this clonotype. The rearrangement joins TRBV10-2 to TRBJ1-3, with unresolved D. The CDR3 has 13 amino acids. Per germline, CDR1 WSHSY and CDR2 SAAADI. V was trimmed by 3 bases and J by 7 bases, leaving 10 bases between them. CDR3 loop: CASSEPVGNTIYF. The DNA of the CDR3 is TGCGCCAGCAGTGAACCGGTCGGTAACACCATATATTTT.

The rearrangement joins TRBV11-2 to TRBJ2-1; 11 positions agree with TRBD2. After removal of 5 bases from V and 4 bases from J, the junction contained 7 bases not matched to a gene. Germline CDR1 is SGHAT and CDR2 is FQNNGV. The CDR3 totals 16 residues. The CDR3 is CASSLRGTSGYNEQFF. The CDR3 nucleotides are TGTGCCAGCAGCCTTAGGGGGACTAGCGGTTACAATGAGCAGTTCTTC.

This clonotype was found a few times. The chain joins TRBV7-9 to TRBJ2-1, with 11 bases that match TRBD2. The trim removed 4 bases at V and 5 bases at J, leaving 1 base unmatched. The CDR3 loop spans 14 amino acids. In germline, CDR1 is SEHNR, CDR2 FQNEAQ (reference sequence). This chain's CDR3 is CASSSTSGNNEQFF. The CDR3 DNA follows: TGTGCCAGCAGCTCGACTAGCGGGAACAATGAGCAGTTCTTC.

This clonotype was seen at least ten times. The chain links TRBV12-5 to TRBJ2-5; no definite D call. Germline V CDR1 and CDR2: LGHNT, FRNRAP. V was shortened by 4 bases and J by 3 bases, with 3 bases between the two germline ends. The CDR3 is made up of 11 amino acids. CDR3: CASGSEETQYF. CDR3 nucleotide sequence: TGTGCTAGTGGTTCCGAAGAGACCCAGTACTTC.

This clonotype was found many times. V is TRBV6-2 or TRBV6-3 and J is TRBJ2-5, with 15 bases aligning to TRBD2. The V gene's germline CDR1 is MNHEY and CDR2 SVGEGT. V lost 6 bases and J lost 3; bases outside the gene matches: 11. This CDR3 spans 18 amino acids. CDR3 region: CASSPFGLAGGPEETQYF. CDR3 nucleotide sequence: TGTGCCAGCAGCCCGTTCGGACTAGCGGGAGGGCCAGAAGAGACCCAGTACTTC.

This clonotype was recorded many times. The chain uses TRBV21-1 and TRBJ1-2. TRBV21-1 constitutes a pseudogene. The CDR3 has 20 amino acids. The CDR3 region is CASSPLPSSSRGTSGYGYTF. The CDR3 DNA is TGTGCCAGCAGCCCTCTACCTTCCTCCTCTAGAGGTACCAGTGGCTATGGCTACACCTTC.